This T cell receptor beta chain was captured by sequencing in a study of T cell repertoires in cytomegalovirus infection. Findings and limits, study-wide: Identification of carriers of CMV plus the relevant HLA was performed using cumulative public TCR beta family frequency.

Each CDR3 protein is one row after TCRdb ran MiXCR on the reads. Of hundreds of thousands of distinct CDR3 sequences listed, 33% are singletons. Of note for this clonotype: The antigen is undetermined.

Trimming took 0 bases from V and 1 from J; bases not matched to a gene: 0. Germline CDR1 and CDR2: SNHLY and FYNNEI. The CDR3 length is 16 residues. Sequenced here: cultured PBMCs, sampled from culture after CMV antigen stimulation. V and J are TRBV2 and TRBJ2-3; TRBD2 aligns across 11 bases. This TCR came from a human donor in good health (CMV status not recorded). Some clones in this sample may be carry-over from other donors' samples. CDR3 in amino acids: CASSEASGGGTDTQYF. Written as DNA, the CDR3 is TGTGCCAGCAGTGAAGCTAGCGGGGGGGGCACAGATACGCAGTATTTT. Looking up the rest from reference TRBV2 and TRBJ2-3 gives the full variable domain: EPEVTQTPSHQVTQMGQEVILRCVPISNHLYFYWYRQILGQKVEFLVSFYNNEISEKSEIFDDQFSVERPDGSNFTLKIRSTKLEDSAMYFCASSEASGGGTDTQYFGPGTRLTVL.